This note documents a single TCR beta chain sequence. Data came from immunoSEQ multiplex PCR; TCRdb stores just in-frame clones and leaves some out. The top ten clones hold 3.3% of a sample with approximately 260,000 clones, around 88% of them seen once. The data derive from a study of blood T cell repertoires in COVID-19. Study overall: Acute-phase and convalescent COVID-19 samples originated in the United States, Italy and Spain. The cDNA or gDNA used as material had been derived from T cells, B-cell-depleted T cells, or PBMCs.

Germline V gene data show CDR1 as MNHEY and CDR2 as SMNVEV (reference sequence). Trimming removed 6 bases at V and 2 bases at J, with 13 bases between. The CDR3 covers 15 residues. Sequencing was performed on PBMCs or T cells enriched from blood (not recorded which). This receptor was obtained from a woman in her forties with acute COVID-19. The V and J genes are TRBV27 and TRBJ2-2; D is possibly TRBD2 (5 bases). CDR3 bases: TGTGCCAGCAGACCCCTCCGGGAAAACACCGGGGAGCTGTTTTTT. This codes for CASRPLRENTGELFF.